This T cell receptor beta chain appears in the sequencing data of a study of CD8 T cells in Susac syndrome (dated by TCRdb to the late 2010s). For the wider study: Repertoire sequencing was used to test whether CD8+ T cell activation and differentiation in Susac syndrome was antigen driven. Overall results and qualifications from the work: The study acknowledged that relatively few individuals were included in the TCR sequencing and HLA analysis.

RNA was extracted with the RNeasy kit and 0.5 to 1 ug was reverse transcribed using random hexamers. The immunoSEQ multiplex PCR assay, which covers 54 Vbeta and 13 Jbeta segments, was used to amplify TCR beta CDR3 regions. PCR amplification bias was corrected by using a synthetic template baseline for primer optimization and computational correction. In the original analysis: Reads were annotated to V, D and J genes according to IMGT and were analyzed with immunoSEQ Analyzer, with only productive sequences retained. Clonality was calculated as one minus the Shannon entropy normalized by log2 of the number of productive unique sequences. For each patient and control, public and private clones were evaluated among the 100 most prevalent clones. Clones were defined as Susac-specific when absent from the healthy and MS cohorts, from roughly 1,000 published viral clones and from other ImmuneACCESS disease sequences. TCRdb reanalyzed the raw reads on its own, using fastp at Q25 for trimming and MiXCR for clone calling, and kept in-frame beta chains. Under each unique CDR3 protein, matching rows form one entry showing the most common genes and DNA. TCRdb, not the original authors, processed these V and J calls. The sample table shows 120,000 or so distinct CDR3 sequences, and about 96% are seen once. Jointly, the top ten make up more than 0.1% of the sample.

Peripheral blood CD8+ and CD4+ T cells from healthy donors, Susac syndrome patients and multiple sclerosis patients were profiled using high-throughput TCR beta sequencing. The healthy donors served as controls matched for age and sex. Bulk CD8+ and CD4+ T cells were purified magnetically by negative isolation, whereas CD8+ TEMRA cells were enriched by FACS. Blood was collected in EDTA tubes and processed within 24 hours, with PBMCs isolated through density gradient centrifugation. PBMCs intended for TCR sequencing were frozen in liquid nitrogen and were later thawed in a 37 degrees C water bath. Purity of sorted or isolated CD4+, CD8+ and CD8+ TEMRA cells was at least 90%. The CDR3 spans 11 residues, from the cysteine through the phenylalanine. The retained sequence is limited to the CDR3, 33 bases, with the frame set at the first base. The CDR1 and CDR2 encoded by the germline V gene are SQVTM and ANQGSEA. Trimming at the junction amounts to 6 bases on V and 8 bases on J, and the germline ends lie 11 bases apart.

Turning to this clonotype: The antigen it binds to is not known. The sample holds no much larger clone one base away, and base qualities are not on file.

The receptor comes from a human donor in good health. Sequences were obtained from CD4+ T cells from PBMCs. The V and J genes are TRBV29-1 and TRBJ2-1; possibly the D gene is TRBD1, per 6 matching bases. For the CDR3, the sequence is CSVRQVDEQFF. The sequenced DNA is TGCAGCGTCCGACAGGTCGATGAGCAGTTCTTC.